This T cell receptor beta chain appears in the sequencing data of a study of technical replicates of blood from several donors (dated by TCRdb to about 2017). There are 13 amino acids in the CDR3, from cysteine to phenylalanine inclusive. Here the CDR3 DNA is all that survives: 39 bases in frame from base 1. V gives up 4 bases and J gives up 6 bases, and the segment between their germline ends measures 12 bases. Taken from the germline V gene, the CDR1 and CDR2 loops are SNHLY and FYNNEI. A note on this clone: No cognate antigen has been identified for it. No quality values exist for individual bases; no much larger clone is one base distant.

Receptors were amplified or captured by the immunoSEQ multiplex PCR assay. TCRdb's version of the immuneACCESS table is confined to in-frame rearrangements and falls short of the full clone set. An unresolved V gene accounts for under half of the shortfall where checked; the remainder is of unknown origin. In all, the sample holds approximately 70,000 clones, and about nine tenths of those were seen once. Approximately 0.34% of the sample goes to the ten largest clones. The receptor's source is a human donor in good health. Some clones in this sample may be carry-over from other donors' samples. The sequence is built from TRBV2 and TRBJ1-1; TRBD1 could be the D gene, as 5 bases match. The sequencing sample was made of T cells isolated from PBMCs. The nucleotide sequence is given as TGTGCCAGCAGTGCGGGGGGATGGGCTGAAGCTTTCTTT. Translation gives CASSAGGWAEAFF.